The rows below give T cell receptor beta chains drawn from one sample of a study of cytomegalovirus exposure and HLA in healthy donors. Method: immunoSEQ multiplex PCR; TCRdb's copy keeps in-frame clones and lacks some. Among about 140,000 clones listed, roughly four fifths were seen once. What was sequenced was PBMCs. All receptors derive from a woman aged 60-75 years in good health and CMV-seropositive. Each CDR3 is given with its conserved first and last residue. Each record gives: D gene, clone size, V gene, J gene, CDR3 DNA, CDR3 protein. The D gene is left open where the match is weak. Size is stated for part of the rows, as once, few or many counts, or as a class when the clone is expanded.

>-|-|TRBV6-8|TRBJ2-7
TGTGCCAGCAGCTCCATCCAGGAGGTGTACTTC
CASSSIQEVYF
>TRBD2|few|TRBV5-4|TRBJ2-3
TGTGCCAGCAGCTTGGGACTAGCGGGTGGATCTAAACCAGATACGCAGTATTTT
CASSLGLAGGSKPDTQYF
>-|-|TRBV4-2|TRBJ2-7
TGTGCCAGCAGCCCCGTATCAGGGGCTGACGAGCAGTACTTC
CASSPVSGADEQYF
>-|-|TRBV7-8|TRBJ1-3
TGTGCCAGCACCTCCTCCAACACCATATATTTT
CASTSSNTIYF
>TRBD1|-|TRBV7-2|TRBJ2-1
TGTGCCAGCAGCCCCCAGGGGGCAGGGTACAATGAGCAGTTCTTC
CASSPQGAGYNEQFF
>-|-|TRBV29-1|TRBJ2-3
TGCAGCGTTACCGGGACTTGGGGTGGGGATACGCAGTATTTT
CSVTGTWGGDTQYF
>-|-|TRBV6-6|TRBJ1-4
TGTGCCAGCAGCCAGACAGGCACAACTAATGAAAAACTGTTTTTT
CASSQTGTTNEKLFF
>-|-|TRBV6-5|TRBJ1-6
TGTGCCAGCCGACCGGGCCCCCAACGAGGGACCCTCCACTTT
CASRPGPQRGTLHF
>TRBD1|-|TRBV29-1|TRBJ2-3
TGCAGCGTGGCCGGACAGGGGAGGGCAGATACGCAGTATTTT
CSVAGQGRADTQYF
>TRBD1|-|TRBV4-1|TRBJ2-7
TGCGCCAGCAGCCAAGCCGGAGGGACAGGGGTATTATACGAGCAGTACTTC
CASSQAGGTGVLYEQYF
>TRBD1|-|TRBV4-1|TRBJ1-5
TGCGCCAGCAGCTTTGGCACAGGGGTCAATCAGCCCCAGCATTTT
CASSFGTGVNQPQHF
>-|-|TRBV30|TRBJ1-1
TGTGCCTGGAGTATAAGGGGGGGCACTGAAGCTTTCTTT
CAWSIRGGTEAFF
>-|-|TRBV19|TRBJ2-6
TGTGCCAGTAGCGCTCCGGGATTCGGGGCCAACGTCCTGACTTTC
CASSAPGFGANVLTF
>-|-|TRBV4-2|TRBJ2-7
TGTGCCAGCAGCCAAGATTGGGACTTCTACGAGCAGTACTTC
CASSQDWDFYEQYF
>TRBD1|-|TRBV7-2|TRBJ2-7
TGTGCCAGCAGCCCCCATCGGACAGGGGCCTACGAGCAGTACTTC
CASSPHRTGAYEQYF
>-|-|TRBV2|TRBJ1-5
TGTGCCAGCAGTGACTACGCTTATAATCAGCCCCAGCATTTT
CASSDYAYNQPQHF
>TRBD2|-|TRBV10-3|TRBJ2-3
TGTGCCATCAGTGTAAGGGGGACTAGCGGGCCAACTAGCACAGATACGCAGTATTTT
CAISVRGTSGPTSTDTQYF
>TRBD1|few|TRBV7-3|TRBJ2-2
TGTGCCAGCAGCCCGGGACAGGGGAACACCGGGGAGCTGTTTTTT
CASSPGQGNTGELFF
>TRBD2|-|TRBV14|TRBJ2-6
TGTGCCAGCAGCCAGCTAGCGGGAGGTCCCTTCTCTGGGGCCAACGTCCTGACTTTC
CASSQLAGGPFSGANVLTF
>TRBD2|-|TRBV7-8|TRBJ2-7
TGTGCCAGCAGCCCCACCCTAGCGGGAGTAAACGAGCAGTACTTC
CASSPTLAGVNEQYF
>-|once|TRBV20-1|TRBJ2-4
TGCAGTGCGCCGGCTCGGGGGATTCAGTACTTC
CSAPARGIQYF
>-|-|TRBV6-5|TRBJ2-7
TGTGCCACACAAACAGGGACCTACGAGCAGTACTTC
CATQTGTYEQYF
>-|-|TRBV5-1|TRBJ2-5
TGCGCCAGCAGCTTGACTTCCGTCCAGGGAGAGACCCAGTACTTC
CASSLTSVQGETQYF
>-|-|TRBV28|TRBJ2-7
TGTGCCAGCAGTTTTCTCGCAGGGGCCACCTACGAGCAGTACTTC
CASSFLAGATYEQYF
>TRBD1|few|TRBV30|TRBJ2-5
TGTGCCTGGAGCCCCGGGACAGGGAAAGAGACCCAGTACTTC
CAWSPGTGKETQYF
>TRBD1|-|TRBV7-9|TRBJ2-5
TGTGCCAGCAGCCTCCAGACAGGGGGACAAGAGACCCAGTACTTC
CASSLQTGGQETQYF
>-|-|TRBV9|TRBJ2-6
TGTGCCAGCAGCCCTACCGTCGCTCCAGGGTCTGGGGCCAACGTCCTGACTTTC
CASSPTVAPGSGANVLTF
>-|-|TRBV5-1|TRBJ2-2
TGCGCCAGCAGCTTGGCCAGCGGTGGCAGGAGATTCACCGGGGAGCTGTTTTTT
CASSLASGGRRFTGELFF
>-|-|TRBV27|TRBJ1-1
TGTGCCAGCAGTACGGACAGAAGCACTGAAGCTTTCTTT
CASSTDRSTEAFF
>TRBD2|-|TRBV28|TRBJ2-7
TGTGCCAGCAGTCTCGCCGGGGGGAGTGGGGAGTACTTC
CASSLAGGSGEYF
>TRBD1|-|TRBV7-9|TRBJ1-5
TGTGCCAGCAGCTTGACAGGGGGCGGTCAGCCCCAGCATTTT
CASSLTGGGQPQHF
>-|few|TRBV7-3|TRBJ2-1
TGTGCCAGCAGCCTCGGAAGACGGGGTGAGCAGTTCTTC
CASSLGRRGEQFF
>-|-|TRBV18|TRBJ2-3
TGTGCCAGCTCAGACAAACTGTCCTACACAGATACGCAGTATTTT
CASSDKLSYTDTQYF
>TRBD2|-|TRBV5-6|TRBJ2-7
TGTGCCAGCAGCTTGCGGACTAGCGGGGTGGGGGGCTCCTACGAGCAGTACTTC
CASSLRTSGVGGSYEQYF
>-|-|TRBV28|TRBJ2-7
TGTGCCAGCAGTTTAGGTCTTCTAGCCTACGAGCAGTACTTC
CASSLGLLAYEQYF
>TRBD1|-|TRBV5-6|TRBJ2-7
TGTGCCAGCAGCTTGGGGGCGACAGGGAGCTACGAGCAGTACTTC
CASSLGATGSYEQYF
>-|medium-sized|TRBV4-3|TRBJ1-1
TGCGCCAGCAGCCAAACGACAGCGAACACTGAAGCTTTCTTT
CASSQTTANTEAFF
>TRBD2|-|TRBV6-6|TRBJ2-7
TGTGCCAGCAGTTACTCCCGGGGGGCCTACGAGCAGTACTTC
CASSYSRGAYEQYF
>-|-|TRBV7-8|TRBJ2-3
TGTGCCAGCAGCTTGTTAGCGGCCCCGGGAGATACGCAGTATTTT
CASSLLAAPGDTQYF
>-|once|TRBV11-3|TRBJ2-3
TGTGCCAGCAGCTTGGGGAGTAGCGACGCAGATACGCAGTATTTT
CASSLGSSDADTQYF
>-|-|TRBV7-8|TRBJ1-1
TGTGCCAGCAGCTTGGCCCAGGGAAAGAACACTGAAGCTTTCTTT
CASSLAQGKNTEAFF
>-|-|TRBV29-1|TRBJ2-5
TGCAGCGTCAGCGGTCAAGAGACCCAGTACTTC
CSVSGQETQYF
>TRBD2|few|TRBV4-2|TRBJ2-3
TGTGCCAGCAGCCAAGAGGCTAGCGGGATAGCAGATACGCAGTATTTT
CASSQEASGIADTQYF
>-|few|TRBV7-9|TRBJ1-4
TGTGCCAGCAGCTTAGGATCAGGCGAAAAACTGTTTTTT
CASSLGSGEKLFF
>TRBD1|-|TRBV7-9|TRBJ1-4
TGTGCCAGCAGCCTCGGGACAGGGGATGAAAAACTGTTTTTT
CASSLGTGDEKLFF
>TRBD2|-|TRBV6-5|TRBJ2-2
TGTGCCAGCAGGTACTCGGGGGGAGACACCGGGGAGCTGTTTTTT
CASRYSGGDTGELFF
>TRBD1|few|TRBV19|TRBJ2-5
TGTGCCAGTAGTATCGGGACAGGGGGGGGTCAAGAGACCCAGTACTTC
CASSIGTGGGQETQYF
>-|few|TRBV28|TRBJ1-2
TGTGCCAGCAGCGGTCTAGGGGCCGGGGGATATGGCTACACCTTC
CASSGLGAGGYGYTF
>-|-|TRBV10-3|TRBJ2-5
TGTGCCATCAGTGAGACCCGGGATCAAGAGACCCAGTACTTC
CAISETRDQETQYF
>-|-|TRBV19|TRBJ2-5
TGTGCCAGTAGTATTCAGGGGCGGGAGACCCAGTACTTC
CASSIQGRETQYF
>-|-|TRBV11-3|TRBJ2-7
TGTGCCAGCAGCTTATGGGAGAGTGAGGGGGCCTACGAGCAGTACTTC
CASSLWESEGAYEQYF
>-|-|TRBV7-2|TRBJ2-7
TGTGCCAGCAGCTTAGACAGTTCCTACGAGCAGTACTTC
CASSLDSSYEQYF
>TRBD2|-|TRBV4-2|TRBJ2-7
TGTGCCAGCAGCCAAGGCGCTAGCGGGAACTACGAGCAGTACTTC
CASSQGASGNYEQYF
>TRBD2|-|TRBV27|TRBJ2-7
TGTGCCAGCAGTTTACTAGCGGGAGCCTCCTACGAGCAGTACTTC
CASSLLAGASYEQYF
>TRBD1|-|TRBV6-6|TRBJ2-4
TGTGCCAGCCACAGGGGGCGCGTAAACATTCAGTACTTC
CASHRGRVNIQYF
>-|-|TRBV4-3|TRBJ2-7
TGCGCCAGCAGCCAAGGTGCGGGACGGAACTACGAGCAGTACTTC
CASSQGAGRNYEQYF
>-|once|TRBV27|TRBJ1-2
TGTGCCAGCAGTTTTGGCCCACAGGGTTATGGCTACACCTTC
CASSFGPQGYGYTF
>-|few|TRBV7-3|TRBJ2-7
TGTGCCAGCAGCTTAGGAACAGGGAGCAACGAGCAGTACTTC
CASSLGTGSNEQYF
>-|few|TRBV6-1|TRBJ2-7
TGTGCCAGCGCCCGGGACATTTTCGGCGAGCAGTACTTC
CASARDIFGEQYF